This TCR beta chain is from a study of cytomegalovirus exposure and HLA in healthy donors. This PCR relied on a set of 60 Vbeta primers and 13 Jbeta primers. The authors' processing: Unique TCR beta chains numbered about 80 million in a later analysis, with around 10 million shared. Using immunoSEQ multiplex PCR, the repertoire was profiled, and TCRdb retains in-frame clones only, with some absent. V, J and clone size are those of that table, while D and trimming were read from the DNA. The data include nearly 200,000 clones; the top ten clones carry around 0.7%. The CDR3 contains 14 residues. Looked up from germline, CDR1 is MDHEN and CDR2 is SYDVKM.

This sequence originates from a boy aged 5-17 years in good health and CMV-seronegative. This chain links TRBV28 with TRBJ2-5; 8 nucleotides line up with TRBD1. Matching the DNA end better, TRBJ2-7 makes the J call doubtful. The sequenced sample was PBMCs. CDR3 nucleotides: TGTGCCAGCAGCTCCCGGACAGGGTGGTACGAGCAGTACTTC. This codes for CASSSRTGWYEQYF.